The clone carrying this T cell receptor beta chain was counted ten times or more. The source of the sample is a study of blood T cells in healthy people across ages. The use of a sample-barcoded 5' primer and a J-beta primer mix characterized a second PCR of about 6 to 11 cycles. TCRdb re-derived calls from the 5' RACE reads in MiXCR, one entry per CDR3 protein. Seen here are 590,000 or so distinct CDR3 sequences, 25% to 35% observed once, and the top ten hold approximately 14%. Every sample gave at least 5 micrograms of total RNA when it was extracted. The germline V and J ends were trimmed by 6 bases and 6 bases, with 17 bases remaining between them. The CDR3 has 14 residues.

The receptor's source is an elderly woman in good health. The J gene is TRBJ1-2, the V gene TRBV12-3 or TRBV12-4; D perhaps matches TRBD1 (6 bases). Source material: blood. DNA for the CDR3: TGTGCCAGCAGCACTTTTGGGGGGCGCGATGGCTACACCTTC. Protein product: CASSTFGGRDGYTF.